This T cell receptor beta chain derives from a study of shared clonotypes between healthy human individuals. The germline V gene has CDR1 GTSNPN and CDR2 SVGIG (reference sequence). This CDR3 comprises 13 residues. Trimming cost V 3 bases and J 4 bases, with 12 bases left between them. Clones were read by immunoSEQ multiplex PCR, and TCRdb kept only the in-frame ones, dropping some. The data show around 2,000,000 clones, about 95% seen once. In the naive CD8 group, cells lacked CD45RO and were positively selected for CCR7, so terminally differentiated effector memory CD45RA+ cells were left out. This sequence originates from a man between 18 and 35 years old in good health. The V gene is TRBV30, the J gene TRBJ1-2; no definite D call. The sequenced sample consisted of naive CD8+ T cells sorted from blood. CDR3 nucleotides: TGTGCCTGGAGGGAGAAGACGGTCTATGGCTACACCTTC. It translates to CAWREKTVYGYTF.